This TCR beta chain is from a study of blood T cell repertoires in COVID-19. As handled by the study authors: Estimated nucleated cell counts came from reference gene primer amplification. Assay: immunoSEQ multiplex PCR; the TCRdb copy retains only in-frame clones and omits some. That table is the source of V, J and clone size, and D and trimming were worked out from the DNA. The repertoire consists of some 140,000 clones, with 70% to 90% occurring once and the leading ten covering about 16%. The clonotype was recovered from a woman between 50 and 59 years old who had recovered from COVID-19. Sequenced sample: peripheral blood.

The CDR3 region is CSVERGSTDTQYF. CDR3 nucleotide sequence: TGCAGCGTTGAACGCGGGAGCACAGATACGCAGTATTTT. V gene TRBV29-1 combines with J gene TRBJ2-3; tentatively, D is TRBD2 (5 bases). The CDR3 is 13 amino acids. The V gene lost 2 bases and the J gene lost 0 bases, with 6 bases spanning the gap. Germline CDR1 reads SQVTM; CDR2 reads ANQGSEA.